This T cell receptor beta chain emerged from a study of a mutant IDH1 vaccine in newly diagnosed glioma. Study in general: Receipt of radiotherapy, temozolomide, or both preceded the study, and most received both.

Whole-study findings and limits: It was more than 80% of patients that developed vaccine-induced immune responses.

The time point was: week 11, during vaccination. Vaccination comprised doses that each held 300 ug of mutant IDH1 20-mer peptide, plus topical imiquimod. Sequencing was performed with immunoSEQ multiplex PCR; in TCRdb, only in-frame clones are kept and a portion is missing. The sample carries about 120,000 clones, around 80% recorded once. Of note for this clone: The antigen is unknown.

CDR3 length: 15 residues. Between the trimmed V and J ends, which lost 3 bases and 5 bases, there was a span of 17 bases. CDR1 is SGHDT, CDR2 YYEEEE, per germline. The specimen comprised PBMCs, sampled from a glioma patient whose treatment included an IDH1 peptide vaccine. This receptor was obtained from a middle-aged man with glioma. The rearrangement uses TRBV5-6 and TRBJ2-5, with D unresolved. The CDR3 nucleotides read TGTGCCAGCAGCTCCCCTCTTCGGGTGTGGGAGACCCAGTACTTC. Translated, it gives CASSSPLRVWETQYF.